This TCR beta chain was identified during a study of control samples from healthy donors and cancer patients (dated by TCRdb to 2018 to 2021). This clone was recorded many times. The target of this receptor is not known. No base qualities exist here, and no much larger clone lies one base off it. The library was built by means of the immunoSEQ multiplex PCR assay. TCRdb holds this immuneACCESS table with in-frame rearrangements only. Some clones are missing; in checked studies, unresolved V genes explain under half, and the rest has no known cause. Counted in this sample were around 150,000 clones; approximately 90% of them appeared once. The ten biggest clones cover around 12% of the sample. As encoded in the germline V gene, CDR1 is SGHVS while CDR2 is FQNEAQ. The CDR3 sequence holds 15 residues, the cysteine and phenylalanine included. Just CDR3 DNA is preserved here, 45 bases in frame from base 1. The V and J ends are trimmed by 1 base and 2 bases, leaving 9 bases between them.

The receptor was isolated from a man between 25 and 39 years old in good health. The V and J segments used are TRBV7-8 and TRBJ1-3, with the D gene not confidently named. The sample consisted of blood. The DNA sequence reads TGTGCCAGCAGCTTAGAACAAAGCCCTGGAAACACCATATATTTT. Its product reads: CASSLEQSPGNTIYF. Full variable domain (CDR3 extended with the reference TRBV7-8 and TRBJ1-3 proteins): GAGVSQSPRYKVAKRGQDVALRCDPISGHVSLFWYQQALGQGPEFLTYFQNEAQLDKSGLPSDRFFAERPEGSVSTLKIQRTQQEDSAVYLCASSLEQSPGNTIYFGEGSWLTVV.